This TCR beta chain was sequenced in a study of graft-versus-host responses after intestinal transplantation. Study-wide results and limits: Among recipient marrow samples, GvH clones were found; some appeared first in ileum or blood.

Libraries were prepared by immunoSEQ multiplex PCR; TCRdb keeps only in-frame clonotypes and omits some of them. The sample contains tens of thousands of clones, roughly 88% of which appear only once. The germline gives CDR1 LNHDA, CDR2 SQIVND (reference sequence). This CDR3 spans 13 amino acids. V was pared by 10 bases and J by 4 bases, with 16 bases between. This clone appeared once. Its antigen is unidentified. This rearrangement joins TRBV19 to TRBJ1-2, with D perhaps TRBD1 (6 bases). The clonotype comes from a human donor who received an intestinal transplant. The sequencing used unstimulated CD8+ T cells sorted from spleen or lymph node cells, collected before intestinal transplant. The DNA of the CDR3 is TGTGCCACCCTACACAGGGTCGGCTATGGCTACACCTTC. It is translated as CATLHRVGYGYTF.